The 10 T cell receptor beta chains listed next were all sequenced from one sample in a study of control samples from healthy donors and cancer patients. Assay: immunoSEQ multiplex PCR; the TCRdb copy retains only in-frame clones and omits some. Of 150,000 to 200,000 clones listed, around 92% are singletons. What was sequenced was blood. Receptor source: a woman in her twenties or thirties in good health.

The V gene is TRBV6-6, the J gene TRBJ1-1, with D possibly matching TRBD1 (6 bases). This CDR3 is built from 13 residues. Trimming pared 4 bases from V and 6 bases from J, leaving 12 bases between. Germline CDR1 is MNHNY and CDR2 is SVGAGI (reference sequence). For the CDR3, the DNA is TGTGCCAGCAGTTGGGACAAGGCCTCTGAAGCTTTCTTT. Its protein is CASSWDKASEAFF.

The chain is built from TRBV6-5 and TRBJ2-1, with D perhaps TRBD1 (6 bases). The ends were cut back, 0 bases at V and 2 bases at J, with 8 bases in the middle. The CDR3 length is 15 residues. Per the germline V gene, CDR1 is MNHEY and CDR2 is SVGAGI. The CDR3 loop reads CASSYSKGAYNEQFF. CDR3 bases: TGTGCCAGCAGTTACTCGAAGGGGGCCTACAATGAGCAGTTCTTC.

V is TRBV4-1 and J is TRBJ2-6; TRBD2 matches 12 bases. Trimming took 6 bases from V and 2 from J; bases not matched to a gene: 5. Germline CDR1 reads MGHRA; CDR2 reads YSYEKL. The length of the CDR3 is 17 residues. The CDR3 DNA follows: TGCGCCAGCAGGGCTCTAGCGGGAGGGCCTGGGGCCAACGTCCTGACTTTC. The encoded protein is CASRALAGGPGANVLTF.

A note on this clone: Compared with germline, one end of the junction differs, possibly owing to a read error. The chain uses TRBV4-1 and TRBJ2-1, with unresolved D. Per germline, CDR1 MGHRA and CDR2 YSYEKL. The CDR3 consists of 11 residues. In nucleotides, the CDR3 is TGCGCCAGCGGCCAAGCTTTTGAGCAGTTCTTC. Residues: CASGQAFEQFF.

The chain links TRBV10-3 to TRBJ1-4, with D possibly matching TRBD1 (6 bases). V lost 6 bases, J lost 0 bases, and 8 bases lay in between. The CDR3 has 14 residues. Germline CDR1 ENHRY, CDR2 SYGVKD. The CDR3 here is CAIRGAPTNEKLFF. The CDR3 nucleotides read TGTGCCATCAGGGGGGCGCCAACTAATGAAAAACTGTTTTTT.

The rearrangement joins TRBV28 to TRBJ1-2; 7 nucleotides align to TRBD1. Germline V gene lookup returns CDR1 MDHEN and CDR2 SYDVKM. The CDR3 is made up of 15 amino acids. J was trimmed by 0 bases and V by 1 base; bases with no gene match: 2. This CDR3 is CASSLSTGANYGYTF. The CDR3, as DNA: TGTGCCAGCAGTTTATCCACAGGGGCTAACTATGGCTACACCTTC.

The V and J genes are TRBV7-9 and TRBJ2-6; TRBD1 aligns across 10 bases. There are 16 residues in the CDR3. Trimming removed 4 bases from V and 2 bases from J; junction bases left unmatched: 2. CDR1 and CDR2 (germline): SEHNR, FQNEAQ (reference sequence). The CDR3 spells CASSWTGGAGANVLTF. In nucleotides, the CDR3 is TGTGCCAGCAGCTGGACAGGGGGGGCTGGGGCCAACGTCCTGACTTTC. Drawing the rest from reference TRBV7-9 and TRBJ2-6, the complete variable domain is DTGVSQNPRHKITKRGQNVTFRCDPISEHNRLYWYRQTLGQGPEFLTYFQNEAQLEKSRLLSDRFSAERPKGSFSTLEIQRTEQGDSAMYLCASSWTGGAGANVLTFGAGSRLTVL.

V is TRBV4-3 and J is TRBJ2-7; 11 nucleotides match TRBD1. This CDR3 comprises 17 residues. V dropped 0 bases and J dropped 3; count of bases not matched to a gene: 7. Germline V gene lookup returns CDR1 LGHNA and CDR2 YSLEER. The CDR3 region has the DNA TGCGCCAGCAGCCAAGAGACTCGGACAGGGGGCATCTACGAGCAGTACTTC. This codes for CASSQETRTGGIYEQYF.

The chain couples TRBV5-1 to TRBJ1-1; 11 bases map to TRBD1. The germline V gene has CDR1 SGHRS and CDR2 YFSETQ. The V segment lost 3 bases and the J segment 3 bases; nucleotides outside the gene matches: 1. The CDR3 extends over 14 amino acids. The CDR3 is CASSWTGGDTEAFF. CDR3 coding DNA: TGCGCCAGCAGCTGGACAGGGGGCGACACTGAAGCTTTCTTT.

This sequence joins TRBV28 and TRBJ2-7; unclear D gene. Trimming removed 3 bases at V and 3 bases at J, with 9 bases between. The CDR3 consists of 13 residues. From germline, CDR1 is MDHEN and CDR2 SYDVKM. Here the CDR3 reads CASSFVSDYEQYF. The CDR3 DNA sequence: TGTGCCAGCAGTTTTGTCAGCGACTACGAGCAGTACTTC.